This is a list of T cell receptor beta chains from one sample in a study of CD8+CD57+ T cells in acquired aplastic anemia. TCRdb re-derived calls from the reads in MiXCR, one entry per CDR3 protein. The data hold 100,000 to 150,000 distinct CDR3 sequences, with 48% observed a single time. The sample consisted of sorted CD4+, CD8+, or CD8+CD57+ T cells (not recorded which) from PBMCs. Every receptor here comes from a human donor in good health, serving as a control. Both conserved end residues are part of each CDR3. The order of the fields is D gene, clone size, J gene, V gene, CDR3 DNA, CDR3 protein. D genes are given only for firm matches. Clone size, where shown, is once, few, many, or a class for clones that have expanded.

TRBD1,.,TRBJ2-3,TRBV15,TGTGCCACCAGCGTACAAACAGGGGGCAAGCCGTATTTT,CATSVQTGGKPYF
TRBD1,.,TRBJ1-6,TRBV7-9,TGTGCCAGCGGGACAGGAAAGTATTCACCCCTCCACTTT,CASGTGKYSPLHF
TRBD1,.,TRBJ1-6,TRBV20-1,TGCAGTGCTACCGGACAGGGAAGTTCACCCCTCCACTTT,CSATGQGSSPLHF
.,many,TRBJ1-2,TRBV2,TGTGCCAGCACCCTAAACCTCCCAGGGGAGGGCTACACCTTC,CASTLNLPGEGYTF
.,many,TRBJ1-6,TRBV7-2,TGTGCCAGCAGCTTAGGCTCACTTAATTCACCCCTCCACTTT,CASSLGSLNSPLHF
.,many,TRBJ1-1,TRBV7-2,TGTGCCAGCAGCCCCCCGCGGTATGAAGCTTTCTTT,CASSPPRYEAFF
.,.,TRBJ2-3,TRBV7-6,TGTGCCAGCAGCTTAAACGGGGCAGTAGATACGCAGTATTTT,CASSLNGAVDTQYF
.,.,TRBJ1-2,TRBV15,TGTGCCACCAGCAGAGAAAGGGGGGGCTATGGCTACACCTTC,CATSRERGGYGYTF
.,many,TRBJ1-4,TRBV7-6,TGTGCCAGCAGCGCAGGACTAAACCCTGCAACTAATGAAAAACTGTTTTTT,CASSAGLNPATNEKLFF
TRBD1,.,TRBJ2-5,TRBV2,TGTGCCAGCAGGGCGACAGGGACGCAAGAGACCCAGTACTTC,CASRATGTQETQYF
.,.,TRBJ2-3,TRBV7-3,TGTGCCAGCAGCTTCCAGAGAACAGATACGCAGTATTTT,CASSFQRTDTQYF
.,.,TRBJ1-2,TRBV5-1,TGCGCCAGCAGGGGGACTTTAGGGGCGAGGGGCTACACCTTC,CASRGTLGARGYTF
.,.,TRBJ1-2,TRBV2,TGTGCCAGCAGTGCCGTGGGGACGGGCTATGGCTACACCTTC,CASSAVGTGYGYTF
.,many,TRBJ2-3,TRBV5-6,TGTGCCAGCAGCTTTGGGCAGGGTAGCACAGATACGCAGTATTTT,CASSFGQGSTDTQYF
TRBD1,few,TRBJ1-4,TRBV30,TGTGCCTGGAGTGTTGAGGGGGCGATGACTAATGAAAAACTGTTTTTT,CAWSVEGAMTNEKLFF
.,many,TRBJ1-1,TRBV6-1,TGTGCCAGCAGTGAAGCTGGAGGGCACACTGAAGCTTTCTTT,CASSEAGGHTEAFF
TRBD1,.,TRBJ2-1,TRBV10-3,TGTGCCAGCAGCTTGGACAGGGCCTACAATGAGCAGTTCTTC,CASSLDRAYNEQFF
.,once,TRBJ2-3,TRBV24-1,TGTGCCACCAGTGATTTTTGGGATTCACGTGGCACAGATACGCAGTATTTT,CATSDFWDSRGTDTQYF
TRBD2,.,TRBJ2-5,TRBV10-3,TGTGCCATCAGTGACCTTAGCGGGGGGGCCTTTAAAACGGAGACCCAGTACTTC,CAISDLSGGAFKTETQYF
TRBD1,many,TRBJ2-7,TRBV20-1,TGCAGTGCTAGAGATCGGCGAACAGGGGGCCCGTACGAGCAGTACTTC,CSARDRRTGGPYEQYF
TRBD2,few,TRBJ2-1,TRBV3-1,TGTGCCAGCAGCCAAGATAGCGGGGTGTGGAGTGAGCAGTTCTTC,CASSQDSGVWSEQFF
.,.,TRBJ1-3,TRBV10-3,TGTGCCATCAGTGTTGGCAGGGGCTCTGGAAACACCATATATTTT,CAISVGRGSGNTIYF
.,few,TRBJ2-1,TRBV5-1,TGCGCCAGCAGCCTAGGGGGTGAGCAGTTCTTC,CASSLGGEQFF
.,.,TRBJ2-5,TRBV9,TGTGCCAGCAGCGTAGTGGGAGAGACCCAGTACTTC,CASSVVGETQYF
.,.,TRBJ2-1,TRBV25-1,TGTGCCAGCAGTGAATTTAAACAGATAAACAATGAGCAGTTCTTC,CASSEFKQINNEQFF
.,many,TRBJ1-1,TRBV7-2,TGTGCCAGCAGCTTGATCTACACTGAAGCTTTCTTT,CASSLIYTEAFF
.,many,TRBJ2-1,TRBV3-1,TGTGCCAGCAGCCAAGGAGTGGGGCTAACCTACAATGAGCAGTTCTTC,CASSQGVGLTYNEQFF
TRBD2,.,TRBJ2-3,TRBV5-1,TGCGCCAGCAGCTTGGAAACTAGCGGGGGGGGAAAGCAGTATTTT,CASSLETSGGGKQYF
.,.,TRBJ1-3,TRBV29-1,TGCAGCGTCTTAAGTTCTGCTGGAAACACCATATATTTT,CSVLSSAGNTIYF
TRBD1,.,TRBJ1-6,TRBV20-1,TGCAGTGCTAAAGACGACAGGGACAATTCACCCCTCCACTTT,CSAKDDRDNSPLHF
TRBD1,many,TRBJ1-5,TRBV19,TGTGCCAGTAGTGGCCGGGACAGGGGCAATCAGCCCCAGCATTTT,CASSGRDRGNQPQHF
TRBD1,.,TRBJ1-5,TRBV10-3,TGTGCCATCAGTCCCGGGACAGGGGAGCCCCAGCATTTT,CAISPGTGEPQHF
TRBD1,many,TRBJ1-6,TRBV20-1,TGCAGTGCTAGAAAACAGGGGGCAGAGTCACCCCTCCACTTT,CSARKQGAESPLHF
.,.,TRBJ2-7,TRBV7-8,TGTGCCAGCAGTTCATCTGACGCTGGACCCTACGAGCAGTACTTC,CASSSSDAGPYEQYF
.,once,TRBJ1-2,TRBV25-1,TGTGCCAGCAGTGAAACCCATAGTGGGGGTGGCTACACCTTC,CASSETHSGGGYTF
.,.,TRBJ2-2,TRBV19,TGTGCCAGTAGTATAGCCTGGGGGGTTGGTGCCGGGGAGCTGTTTTTT,CASSIAWGVGAGELFF
.,many,TRBJ2-3,TRBV20-1,TGCAGTGACCTGGCCCGGGGGGCTTACGGAGATACGCAGTATTTT,CSDLARGAYGDTQYF
TRBD1,many,TRBJ2-2,TRBV7-2,TGTGCCAGCAGCACACAGGGGGTTGAGGTCGGGGAGCTGTTTTTT,CASSTQGVEVGELFF
.,few,TRBJ2-6,TRBV6-2/TRBV6-3,TGTGCCAGCAGTTCCACAGGGATCCTGGCCAACGTCCTGACTTTC,CASSSTGILANVLTF
.,.,TRBJ2-3,TRBV24-1,TGTGCCACCAGCCCCGTGGGGGAGGCAGATACGCAGTATTTT,CATSPVGEADTQYF
TRBD1,many,TRBJ2-1,TRBV3-1,TGTGCCAGCAGCCAAGGGACAGGGCGGAATGAGCAGTTCTTC,CASSQGTGRNEQFF
.,.,TRBJ2-1,TRBV10-3,TGTGCCATCAGCCTTGGGAATGAGCAGTTCTTC,CAISLGNEQFF
TRBD1,many,TRBJ1-3,TRBV7-9,TGTGCCAGCAGCTTGAGACAGGGAGCAACTGGAAACACCATATATTTT,CASSLRQGATGNTIYF
.,few,TRBJ2-2,TRBV24-1,TGTGCCACCAGCTGGAACACCGGGGAGCTGTTTTTT,CATSWNTGELFF
.,.,TRBJ2-1,TRBV9,TGTGCCACCGGCTCAGTTTCCTACAATGAGCAGTTCTTC,CATGSVSYNEQFF
TRBD2,.,TRBJ2-1,TRBV11-2,TGTGCCAGCAGCCAGACTAGCGGGAGCAATGAGCAGTTCTTC,CASSQTSGSNEQFF
.,.,TRBJ1-1,TRBV2,TGTGCCAGCAGGGAGGGGAACACTGAAGCTTTCTTT,CASREGNTEAFF
TRBD1,.,TRBJ2-7,TRBV19,TGTGCCAGTAGAGCCGGGGACAGCCGCTACGAGCAGTACTTC,CASRAGDSRYEQYF